Listed below are T cell receptor beta chains from one sample, sequenced in a study of T cell changes during pregnancy in multiple sclerosis. Only in-frame clones appear in the TCRdb table, and some are missing; sequencing was by immunoSEQ multiplex PCR. The sample lists about 76,000 clones, about 94% occurring once. Specimen: peripheral blood, collected in the third trimester of pregnancy. The origin of the receptors is a female donor with multiple sclerosis, enrolled in a pregnancy study. Each CDR3 is given with its conserved first and last residue. The order of the fields is D gene, J gene, clone size, V gene, CDR3 protein, CDR3 DNA. D genes are given only for firm matches. Clone sizes are given selectively: once, few, many, or a class where the clone is expanded.

>.|TRBJ1-1|.|TRBV7-3
CASSWLGQLNTEAFF
TGTGCCAGCAGCTGGCTGGGCCAGTTGAACACTGAAGCTTTCTTT
>.|TRBJ1-5|.|TRBV30
CAWSGGEGQPQHF
TGTGCCTGGAGCGGAGGGGAGGGACAGCCCCAGCATTTT
>.|TRBJ1-2|.|TRBV6-1
CASGLTANYGYTF
TGTGCCAGCGGTTTGACAGCTAACTATGGCTACACCTTC
>.|TRBJ2-1|.|TRBV13
CASSLKSLGTEEQFF
TGTGCCAGCAGCTTAAAGTCCCTAGGAACGGAGGAGCAGTTCTTC
>.|TRBJ1-5|.|TRBV27
CASQGGGNQPQHF
TGTGCCAGTCAAGGGGGAGGCAATCAGCCCCAGCATTTT
>.|TRBJ1-4|.|TRBV11-2
CASSLGQTYEKLFF
TGTGCCAGCAGCCTTGGACAGACGTATGAAAAACTGTTTTTT
>TRBD1|TRBJ1-2|once|TRBV13
CASSSWTGGYGYTF
TGTGCCAGCAGCTCCTGGACAGGGGGGTATGGCTACACCTTC
>TRBD1|TRBJ2-5|.|TRBV11-2
CASSSGQKKETQYF
TGTGCCAGCAGCTCGGGACAGAAAAAAGAGACCCAGTACTTC
>.|TRBJ2-3|few|TRBV14
CASSPRGYTQYF
TGTGCCAGCAGCCCCCGGGGATATACGCAGTATTTT
>TRBD1|TRBJ1-1|.|TRBV15
CATSRDREGAAEAFF
TGTGCCACCAGCAGAGATCGTGAGGGGGCTGCTGAAGCTTTCTTT
>.|TRBJ2-3|.|TRBV19
CASAVVYTDTQYF
TGTGCCTCGGCGGTCGTATACACAGATACGCAGTATTTT
>.|TRBJ1-1|.|TRBV6-5
CATGTPSNTEAFF
TGTGCCACCGGGACACCCTCAAACACTGAAGCTTTCTTT
>.|TRBJ2-7|.|TRBV4-1
CASSQVDTLREQYF
TGCGCCAGCAGCCAAGTGGACACCCTAAGGGAGCAGTACTTC
>.|TRBJ2-7|.|TRBV7-2
CASSWSGDRSYEQYF
TGTGCCAGCAGCTGGAGTGGAGATAGATCCTACGAGCAGTACTTC
>TRBD1|TRBJ2-7|.|TRBV11-1
CASSVRPGTGHEQYF
TGTGCCAGCAGCGTCCGCCCCGGGACAGGGCATGAGCAGTACTTC
>.|TRBJ1-1|.|TRBV10-3
CAISESRAPRSTEAFF
TGTGCCATCAGTGAGTCCAGGGCCCCGCGGAGCACTGAAGCTTTCTTT
>.|TRBJ2-7|.|TRBV4-1
CASKGLSSYEQYF
TGCGCCAGCAAAGGACTATCATCCTACGAGCAGTACTTC
>TRBD2|TRBJ2-4|.|TRBV9
CASSVAAGGVIQNIQYF
TGTGCCAGCAGCGTAGCCGCGGGGGGAGTAATCCAAAACATTCAGTACTTC
>TRBD1|TRBJ2-3|.|TRBV28
CASSRAGGTDTQYF
TGTGCCAGCAGTAGGGCAGGGGGTACAGATACGCAGTATTTT
>.|TRBJ1-1|.|TRBV9
CASSVGNGGEAFF
TGTGCCAGCAGCGTAGGGAACGGCGGTGAAGCTTTCTTT
>.|TRBJ1-4|.|TRBV2
CASSERGGLVNEKLFF
TGTGCCAGCAGTGAACGGGGGGGGCTTGTTAATGAAAAACTGTTTTTT
>.|TRBJ1-5|.|TRBV21-1
CASSKALKQDMNQPQHF
TGTGCCAGCAGCAAAGCGCTGAAACAGGACATGAATCAGCCCCAGCATTTT
>TRBD1|TRBJ1-4|.|TRBV7-6
CASSSTGGNEKLFF
TGTGCCAGCAGCTCGACAGGGGGGAATGAAAAACTGTTTTTT
>.|TRBJ2-7|.|TRBV18
CASSPPGGPYEQYF
TGTGCCAGCTCACCTCCAGGAGGGCCCTACGAGCAGTACTTC
>.|TRBJ2-2|.|TRBV7-9
CASGRSLNTGELFF
TGTGCCAGCGGGAGAAGTTTGAACACCGGGGAGCTGTTTTTT
>.|TRBJ2-7|.|TRBV27
CASSFGSGASYEQYF
TGTGCCAGCAGTTTCGGTTCTGGGGCGTCCTACGAGCAGTACTTC
>TRBD2|TRBJ2-5|.|TRBV2
CASLAGVQETQYF
TGTGCCAGCCTAGCGGGGGTTCAAGAGACCCAGTACTTC
>TRBD2|TRBJ2-3|.|TRBV2
CASSVRRGGRADTQYF
TGTGCCAGCAGTGTCCGGCGGGGGGGGAGGGCAGATACGCAGTATTTT
>.|TRBJ2-1|.|TRBV30
CAWQTSALYNEQFF
TGTGCCTGGCAGACTTCTGCCCTCTACAATGAGCAGTTCTTC
>TRBD2|TRBJ2-1|.|TRBV10-3
CAIRPTSGEYNEQFF
TGTGCCATCAGACCGACTAGCGGGGAGTACAATGAGCAGTTCTTC
>TRBD1|TRBJ1-2|.|TRBV27
CASRLFRGGGSGGYTF
TGTGCCAGCAGACTATTTCGAGGGGGCGGCTCAGGAGGCTACACCTTC